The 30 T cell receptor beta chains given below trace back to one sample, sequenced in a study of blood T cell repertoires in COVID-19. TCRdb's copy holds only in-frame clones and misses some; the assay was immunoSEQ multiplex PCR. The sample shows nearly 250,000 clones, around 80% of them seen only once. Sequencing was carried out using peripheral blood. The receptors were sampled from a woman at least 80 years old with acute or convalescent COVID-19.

Written as DNA, the CDR3 is TGTGCCAGCAGCCAAGAACATCCCCCTTTTGGAGCGGGGGGGTTCGTTGGCGAGCAGTACTTC. Its protein product is CASSQEHPPFGAGGFVGEQYF. The chain has TRBV3-1 (or the pseudogene TRBV3-2) and TRBJ2-7; TRBD2 aligns across 10 bases. With 0 bases clipped from V and 6 bases from J, the junction kept 23 bases outside the gene matches. The CDR3 length is 21 residues. Germline loops: CDR1 LGHDT, CDR2 YNNKEL (reference sequence).

The CDR3 loop reads CASSTYRGRTDTQYF. CDR3 DNA sequence: TGTGCCAGCAGCACGTACAGGGGCAGGACAGATACGCAGTATTTT. The chain employs TRBV9 and TRBJ2-3, with TRBD1 matching 7 bases. This CDR3 has 15 amino acids. CDR1 SGDLS and CDR2 YYNGEE come from the germline V gene. The trim removed 4 bases at V and 3 bases at J, leaving 8 bases unmatched.

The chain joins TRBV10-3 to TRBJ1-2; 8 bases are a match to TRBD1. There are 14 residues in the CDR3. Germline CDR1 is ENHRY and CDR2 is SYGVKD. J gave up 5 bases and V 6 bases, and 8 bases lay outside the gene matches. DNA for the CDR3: TGTGCCATCAGGCAGCAGGGGGCCAAGTATGGCTACACCTTC. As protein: CAIRQQGAKYGYTF.

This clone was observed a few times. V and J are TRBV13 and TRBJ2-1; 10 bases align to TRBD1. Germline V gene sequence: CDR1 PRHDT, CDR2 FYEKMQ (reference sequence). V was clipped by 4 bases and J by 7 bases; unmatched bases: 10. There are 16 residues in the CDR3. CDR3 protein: CASSSHTDRGRNEQFF. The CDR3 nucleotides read TGTGCCAGCAGCTCACATACTGACAGGGGGCGTAATGAGCAGTTCTTC.

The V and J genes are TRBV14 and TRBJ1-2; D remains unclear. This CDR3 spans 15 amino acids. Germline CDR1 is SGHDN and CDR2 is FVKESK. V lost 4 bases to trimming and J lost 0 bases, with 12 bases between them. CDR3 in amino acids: CASSPRRDSNYGYTF. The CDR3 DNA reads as TGTGCCAGCAGCCCAAGGAGGGATTCTAACTATGGCTACACCTTC.

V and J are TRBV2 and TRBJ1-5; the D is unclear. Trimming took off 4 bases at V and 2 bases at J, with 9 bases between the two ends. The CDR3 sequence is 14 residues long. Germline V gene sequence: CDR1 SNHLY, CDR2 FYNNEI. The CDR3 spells CASSVEGGNQPQHF. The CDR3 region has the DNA TGTGCCAGCAGTGTGGAGGGCGGCAATCAGCCCCAGCATTTT.

The CDR3 region has the DNA TGCGCCAGCAGCCAAGATGGGGACATTTATGGCTACACCTTC. Translation gives CASSQDGDIYGYTF. V gene TRBV4-1 combines with J gene TRBJ1-2; a possible D gene is TRBD1 (6 bases). The CDR3 contains 14 residues. V was clipped by 0 bases and J by 5 bases, with 10 bases between them. In germline, CDR1 is MGHRA, CDR2 YSYEKL.

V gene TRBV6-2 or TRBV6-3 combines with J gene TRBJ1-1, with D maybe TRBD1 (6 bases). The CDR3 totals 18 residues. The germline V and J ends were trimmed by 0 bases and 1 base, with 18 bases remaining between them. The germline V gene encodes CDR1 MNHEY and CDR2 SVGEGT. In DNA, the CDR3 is TGTGCCAGCAGTTACTCGATGGCGGGGGGCCGGGGGAACACTGAAGCTTTCTTT. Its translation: CASSYSMAGGRGNTEAFF.

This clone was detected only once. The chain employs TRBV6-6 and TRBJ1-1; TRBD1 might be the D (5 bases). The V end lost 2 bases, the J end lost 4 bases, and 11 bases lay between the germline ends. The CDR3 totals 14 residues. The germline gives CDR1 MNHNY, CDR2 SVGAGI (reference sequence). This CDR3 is CASSYVRVGTEAFF. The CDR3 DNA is TGTGCCAGCAGTTACGTCAGGGTGGGCACTGAAGCTTTCTTT.

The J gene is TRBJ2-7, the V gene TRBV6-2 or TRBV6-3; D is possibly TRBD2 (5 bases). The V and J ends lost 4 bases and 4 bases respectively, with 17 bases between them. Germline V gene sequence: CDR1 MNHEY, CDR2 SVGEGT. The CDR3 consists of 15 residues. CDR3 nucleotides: TGTGCCAGCAGTTCCTTTCCGGGAATGTTGTACGAGCAGTACTTC. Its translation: CASSSFPGMLYEQYF.

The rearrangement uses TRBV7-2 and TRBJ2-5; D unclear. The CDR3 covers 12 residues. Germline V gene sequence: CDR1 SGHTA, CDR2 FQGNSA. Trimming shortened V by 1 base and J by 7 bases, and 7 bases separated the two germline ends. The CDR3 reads CASSLGLGTQYF. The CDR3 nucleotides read TGTGCCAGCAGCTTAGGTCTCGGGACCCAGTACTTC.

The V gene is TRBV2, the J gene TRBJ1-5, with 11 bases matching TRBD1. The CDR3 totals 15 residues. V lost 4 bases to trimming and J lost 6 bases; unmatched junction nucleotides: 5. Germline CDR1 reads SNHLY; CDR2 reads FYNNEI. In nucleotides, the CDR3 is TGTGCCAGCAGTGCTGGACAGGGGGCGGGTCAGCCCCAGCATTTT. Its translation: CASSAGQGAGQPQHF. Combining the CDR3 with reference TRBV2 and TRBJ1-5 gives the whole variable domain EPEVTQTPSHQVTQMGQEVILRCVPISNHLYFYWYRQILGQKVEFLVSFYNNEISEKSEIFDDQFSVERPDGSNFTLKIRSTKLEDSAMYFCASSAGQGAGQPQHFGDGTRLSIL.

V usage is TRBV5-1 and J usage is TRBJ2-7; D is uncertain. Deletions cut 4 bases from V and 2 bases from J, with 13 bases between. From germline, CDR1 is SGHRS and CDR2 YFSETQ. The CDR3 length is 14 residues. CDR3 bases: TGCGCCAGCAGCGTGGGCCCTAGTGCCTACGAGCAGTACTTC. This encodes CASSVGPSAYEQYF.

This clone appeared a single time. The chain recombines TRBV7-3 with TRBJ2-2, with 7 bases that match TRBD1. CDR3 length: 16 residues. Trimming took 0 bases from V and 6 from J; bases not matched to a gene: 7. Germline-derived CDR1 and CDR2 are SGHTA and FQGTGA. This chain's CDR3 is CASSLTRGLKAGELFF. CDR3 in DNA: TGTGCCAGCAGCTTAACCAGGGGGTTAAAAGCCGGGGAGCTGTTTTTT.

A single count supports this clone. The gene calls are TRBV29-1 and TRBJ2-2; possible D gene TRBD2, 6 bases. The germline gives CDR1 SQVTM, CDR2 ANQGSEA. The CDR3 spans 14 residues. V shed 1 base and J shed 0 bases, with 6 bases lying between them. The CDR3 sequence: CSVEVAANTGELFF. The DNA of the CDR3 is TGCAGCGTTGAAGTAGCGGCGAACACCGGGGAGCTGTTTTTT.

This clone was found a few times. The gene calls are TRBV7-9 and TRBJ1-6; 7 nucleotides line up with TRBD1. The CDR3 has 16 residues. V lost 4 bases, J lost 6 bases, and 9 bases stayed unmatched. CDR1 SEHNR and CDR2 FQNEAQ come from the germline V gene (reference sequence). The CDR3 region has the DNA TGTGCCAGCAGCTCCGACAGGGTCATCCGTAATTCACCCCTCCACTTT. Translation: CASSSDRVIRNSPLHF.

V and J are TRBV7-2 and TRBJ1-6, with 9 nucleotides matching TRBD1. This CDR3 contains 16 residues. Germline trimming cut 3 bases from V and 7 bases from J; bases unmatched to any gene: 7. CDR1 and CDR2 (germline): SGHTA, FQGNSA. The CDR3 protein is CASSFGRGQGNSPLHF. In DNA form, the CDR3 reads TGTGCCAGCAGCTTCGGAAGGGGACAGGGAAATTCACCCCTCCACTTT.

The chain's CDR3 is CASRKQGVGNTIYF. The CDR3 DNA follows: TGTGCCAGCAGAAAACAGGGGGTTGGAAACACCATATATTTT. The rearrangement joins TRBV28 to TRBJ1-3; 8 bases agree with TRBD1. This CDR3 has 14 amino acids. V was pared by 6 bases and J by 3 bases, with 4 bases of the junction left unmatched. The germline V gene has CDR1 MDHEN and CDR2 SYDVKM.

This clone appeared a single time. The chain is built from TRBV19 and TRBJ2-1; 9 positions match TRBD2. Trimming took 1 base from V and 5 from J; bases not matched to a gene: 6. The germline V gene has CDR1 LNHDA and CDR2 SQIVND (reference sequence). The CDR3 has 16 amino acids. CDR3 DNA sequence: TGTGCCAGTAGTATAGGGTGGGCTAGCGGGGACAATGAGCAGTTCTTC. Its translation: CASSIGWASGDNEQFF.

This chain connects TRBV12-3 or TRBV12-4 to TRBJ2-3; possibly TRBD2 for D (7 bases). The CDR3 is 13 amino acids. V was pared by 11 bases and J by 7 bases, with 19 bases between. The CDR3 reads CAGRGGAGYTQYF. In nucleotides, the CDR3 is TGTGCCGGTAGAGGGGGGGCAGGGTATACGCAGTATTTT.

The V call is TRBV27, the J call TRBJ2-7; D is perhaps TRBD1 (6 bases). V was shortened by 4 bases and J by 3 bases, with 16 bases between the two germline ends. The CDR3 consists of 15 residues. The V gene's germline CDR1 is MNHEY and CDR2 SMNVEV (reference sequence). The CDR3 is CASSSLDRRIYEQYF. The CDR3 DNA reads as TGTGCCAGCAGTTCCCTCGACAGGCGGATCTACGAGCAGTACTTC.

CDR3 in amino acids: CASSPRGLAVMTQYF. As DNA, the CDR3 is TGTGCCAGCAGTCCACGGGGACTAGCGGTAATGACCCAGTACTTC. The V call is TRBV28, the J call TRBJ2-5; TRBD2 matches at 11 bases. The germline gives CDR1 MDHEN, CDR2 SYDVKM. This CDR3 comprises 15 residues. Trimming took 5 bases from V and 7 from J; bases not matched to a gene: 9. The full variable domain, its missing parts supplied by reference TRBV28 and TRBJ2-5, is DVKVTQSSRYLVKRTGEKVFLECVQDMDHENMFWYRQDPGLGLRLIYFSYDVKMKEKGDIPEGYSVSREKKERFSLILESASTNQTSMYLCASSPRGLAVMTQYFGPGTRLLVL.

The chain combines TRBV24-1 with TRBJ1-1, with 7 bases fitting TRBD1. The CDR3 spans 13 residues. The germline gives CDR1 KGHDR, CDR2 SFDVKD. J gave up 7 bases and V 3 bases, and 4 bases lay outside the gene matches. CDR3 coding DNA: TGTGCCACCAGTGATGGCTGGGACAGTGAAGCTTTCTTT. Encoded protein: CATSDGWDSEAFF.

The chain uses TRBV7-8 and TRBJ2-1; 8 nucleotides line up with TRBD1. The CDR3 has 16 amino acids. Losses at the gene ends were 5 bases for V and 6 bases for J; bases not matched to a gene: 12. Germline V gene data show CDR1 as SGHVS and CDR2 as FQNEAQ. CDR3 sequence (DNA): TGTGCCAGCAGCACAAGCAACAGGGGGTTTATCAATGAGCAGTTCTTC. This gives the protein CASSTSNRGFINEQFF.

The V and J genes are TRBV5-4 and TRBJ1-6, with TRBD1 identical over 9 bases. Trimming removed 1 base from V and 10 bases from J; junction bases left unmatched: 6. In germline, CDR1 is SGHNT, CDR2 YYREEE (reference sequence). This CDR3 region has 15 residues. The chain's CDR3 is CASSLLGQGGSPLHF. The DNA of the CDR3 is TGTGCCAGCAGCTTGCTGGGACAGGGTGGCTCACCCCTCCACTTT.

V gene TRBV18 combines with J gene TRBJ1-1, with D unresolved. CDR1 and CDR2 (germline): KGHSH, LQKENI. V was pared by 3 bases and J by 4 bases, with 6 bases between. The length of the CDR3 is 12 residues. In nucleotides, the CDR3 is TGTGCCAGCTCACCCCCGAGCACTGAAGCTTTCTTT. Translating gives CASSPPSTEAFF.

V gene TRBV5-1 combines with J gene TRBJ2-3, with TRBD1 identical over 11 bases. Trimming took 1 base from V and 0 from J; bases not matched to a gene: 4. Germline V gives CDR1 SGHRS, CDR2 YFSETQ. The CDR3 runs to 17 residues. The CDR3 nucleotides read TGCGCCAGCAGCTTGTGGACAGGGGGCTCGAGCACAGATACGCAGTATTTT. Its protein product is CASSLWTGGSSTDTQYF. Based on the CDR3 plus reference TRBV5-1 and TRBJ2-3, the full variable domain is KAGVTQTPRYLIKTRGQQVTLSCSPISGHRSVSWYQQTPGQGLQFLFEYFSETQRNKGNFPGRFSGRQFSNSRSEMNVSTLELGDSALYLCASSLWTGGSSTDTQYFGPGTRLTVL.

The CDR3 protein is CASSQDRTSATNEETQYF. The CDR3 nucleotides read TGCGCCAGCAGCCAAGATAGGACTAGCGCAACAAACGAAGAGACCCAGTACTTC. V gene TRBV4-1 combines with J gene TRBJ2-5, with 9 bases fitting TRBD2. This CDR3 has 18 amino acids. The trim removed 0 bases at V and 3 bases at J, leaving 11 bases unmatched. Germline CDR1 is MGHRA and CDR2 is YSYEKL.

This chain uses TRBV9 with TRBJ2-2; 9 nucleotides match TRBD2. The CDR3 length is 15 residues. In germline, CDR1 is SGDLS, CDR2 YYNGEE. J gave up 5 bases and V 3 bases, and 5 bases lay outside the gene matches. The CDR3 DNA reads TGTGCCAGCAGCGCCGGACTAGCGCGGACCGGGGAGCTGTTTTTT. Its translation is CASSAGLARTGELFF.

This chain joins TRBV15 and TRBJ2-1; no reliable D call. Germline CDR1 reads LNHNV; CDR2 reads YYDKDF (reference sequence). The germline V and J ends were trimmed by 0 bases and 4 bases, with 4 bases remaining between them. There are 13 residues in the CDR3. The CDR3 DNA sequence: TGTGCCACCAGCAGAGAACTTTACAATGAGCAGTTCTTC. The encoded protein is CATSRELYNEQFF.